One and the same sample provided the 31 T cell receptor beta chains below, sequenced in a study of monozygotic twins with inflammatory bowel disease. TCRdb re-called the 5' RACE reads and catalogs CDR3 proteins one per entry, DNA excluded. The sample data list 400,000 or so distinct CDR3 sequences. Input material: blood. These receptors came from a human donor with ulcerative colitis or Crohn's disease, or a healthy co-twin of an affected twin (not recorded which).

This sequence joins TRBV7-9 and TRBJ2-2. CDR1 and CDR2 from the germline V gene are SEHNR and FQNEAQ (reference sequence). The CDR3 contains 13 residues. The CDR3 loop reads CASSLFYTGELFF.

The genes are TRBV6-1 and TRBJ2-1; absent DNA, TCRdb's TRBD2 call cannot be checked. This CDR3 has 17 amino acids. Germline assignment: CDR1 MNHNS and CDR2 SASEGT. The CDR3: CASSEARTSGGYNEQFF.

This rearrangement joins TRBV4-1 to TRBJ1-2. This CDR3 has 13 amino acids. CDR1 and CDR2 from the germline V gene are MGHRA and YSYEKL. CDR3 sequence: CASSQDLRYGYTF.

The V call is TRBV10-3, the J call TRBJ1-6; the D gene TCRdb calls, TRBD1, cannot be checked with no DNA. Per the germline V gene, CDR1 is ENHRY and CDR2 is SYGVKD. The CDR3 covers 14 residues. CDR3 residues: CAISEDRGFSPLHF.

The genes are TRBV6-5 and TRBJ1-6. The CDR3 has 14 amino acids. The germline gives CDR1 MNHEY, CDR2 SVGAGI. CDR3 loop: CASSPSASASPLHF.

The V and J genes are TRBV29-1 and TRBJ2-1; TCRdb picks TRBD2, but there is no DNA to check that call. The CDR3 is made up of 14 amino acids. CDR1 and CDR2 from the germline V gene are SQVTM and ANQGSEA. The CDR3 is CSVSGSYDGNEQFF.

The CDR3 is CASSRTGPGELFF. This rearrangement joins TRBV6-6 to TRBJ2-2; TCRdb reports TRBD1, a call that lacks DNA to check it against. Germline V gives CDR1 MNHNY, CDR2 SVGAGI (reference sequence). CDR3 length: 13 amino acids.

This rearrangement joins TRBV4-2 to TRBJ1-2; the D call of TRBD1 rests on TCRdb alone, since no DNA is present to check it. Germline V CDR1 and CDR2: LGHNA, YNFKEQ. The CDR3 totals 17 residues. CDR3 region: CASSQKANQGGGVGYTF.

The genes are TRBV20-1 and TRBJ1-2; lacking DNA, the TRBD1 call made by TCRdb goes unchecked. The germline V gene has CDR1 DFQATT and CDR2 SNEGSKA (reference sequence). The CDR3 totals 12 residues. CDR3 sequence reads: CSPGAANYGYTF.

The CDR3 loop reads CASSPLPTSYGYTF. The chain couples TRBV12-3 or TRBV12-4 to TRBJ1-2. The CDR3 has 14 amino acids.

The chain recombines TRBV5-8 with TRBJ1-5; TCRdb names TRBD1, which stays unverified in the absence of DNA. Germline loops: CDR1 SGHTS, CDR2 YDEGEE. The length of the CDR3 is 14 residues. The CDR3 sequence is CASSLGQGYQPQHF.

V and J are TRBV7-9 and TRBJ1-1; TCRdb reports TRBD1, a call that lacks DNA to check it against. Per the germline V gene, CDR1 is SEHNR and CDR2 is FQNEAQ (reference sequence). This CDR3 comprises 16 residues. The CDR3 loop is CASSLGGSGANTEAFF.

This chain joins TRBV5-1 and TRBJ2-3. CDR3 length: 14 amino acids. Germline lookup yields CDR1 SGHRS and CDR2 YFSETQ. The CDR3 here is CASSSGQHTDTQYF.

CDR3 region: CASSPLREAYDEQFF. The chain carries TRBV9 and TRBJ2-1; lacking DNA, the TRBD2 call made by TCRdb goes unchecked. The CDR3 extends over 15 amino acids. CDR1 is SGDLS and CDR2 is YYNGEE in the germline V gene.

V gene TRBV11-2 combines with J gene TRBJ1-1. This CDR3 has 17 amino acids. Germline CDR1 is SGHAT and CDR2 is FQNNGV. This CDR3 reads CASSLGVDFPDGTEAFF.

The rearrangement joins TRBV20-1 to TRBJ2-7; checking the TCRdb D call of TRBD1 is not possible without DNA. This CDR3 has 12 residues. Germline V lookup: CDR1 DFQATT, CDR2 SNEGSKA (reference sequence). CDR3 in amino acids: CSGGQGSYEQYF.

The CDR3 spells CASSWAINQPQHF. V and J are TRBV6-5 and TRBJ1-5. The CDR3 is 13 residues long. From germline, CDR1 is MNHEY and CDR2 SVGAGI.

This chain joins TRBV7-9 and TRBJ1-1. CDR1 SEHNR and CDR2 FQNEAQ come from the germline V gene (reference sequence). CDR3 length: 11 amino acids. The chain's CDR3 is CASSPATEAFF.

V usage is TRBV30 and J usage is TRBJ2-7; TCRdb's assignment of TRBD1 cannot be checked, as there is no DNA. Germline CDR1 reads GTSNPN; CDR2 reads SVGIG (reference sequence). CDR3 length equals 13 residues. CDR3: CAWSRGPVDEQYF.

The chain uses TRBV4-3 and TRBJ1-4. Germline V gene data show CDR1 as LGHNA and CDR2 as YSLEER. This CDR3 spans 15 amino acids. CDR3 sequence: CASSQDVRGGEKLFF.

J is TRBJ2-1 and V is TRBV7-2; the D gene TCRdb calls, TRBD2, cannot be checked with no DNA. Germline V gene lookup returns CDR1 SGHTA and CDR2 FQGNSA. The CDR3 covers 13 residues. This CDR3 is CASSVAGGNEQFF. Variable domain in full (rest from reference TRBV7-2 and TRBJ2-1): GAGVSQSPSNKVTEKGKDVELRCDPISGHTALYWYRQSLGQGLEFLIYFQGNSAPDKSGLPSDRFSAERTGGSVSTLTIQRTQQEDSAVYLCASSVAGGNEQFFGPGTRLTVL.

CDR3: CASSYSSSLAGGTDTQYF. The rearrangement links TRBV6-5 to TRBJ2-3; TCRdb outputs TRBD2, but without DNA this stays unchecked. The V gene's germline CDR1 is MNHEY and CDR2 SVGAGI. The CDR3 loop spans 18 amino acids.

This chain links TRBV6-6 with TRBJ1-1. Germline lookup yields CDR1 MNHNY and CDR2 SVGAGI (reference sequence). The CDR3 contains 13 residues. The CDR3 sequence is CASSYGRASPAFF.

V and J are TRBV2 and TRBJ1-4; TCRdb lists TRBD1, though no DNA is available to test this call. Germline assignment: CDR1 SNHLY and CDR2 FYNNEI. The CDR3 length is 15 residues. CDR3 residues: CASIGTRGRREKLFF.

The chain carries TRBV19 and TRBJ1-1; TCRdb's D call, TRBD1, is unchecked because there is no DNA. From germline, CDR1 is LNHDA and CDR2 SQIVND (reference sequence). The CDR3 has 17 residues. The CDR3 region is CASSPNGYGTALYEAFF.

V and J are TRBV14 and TRBJ2-3. The CDR3 consists of 15 residues. CDR1 SGHDN and CDR2 FVKESK come from the germline V gene. CDR3 loop: CASSQEATSGDTQYF.

This chain joins TRBV20-1 and TRBJ2-1; absent DNA, TCRdb's TRBD1 call cannot be checked. The CDR3 has 15 amino acids. Per germline, CDR1 DFQATT and CDR2 SNEGSKA (reference sequence). The CDR3 is CSAARVPGSYNEQFF.

The chain couples TRBV11-1 to TRBJ2-6; there is no DNA to check the TCRdb D call of TRBD1. The germline CDR1 and CDR2 sequences are SGHAT and FQDESV (reference sequence). The CDR3 loop spans 19 amino acids. CDR3: CASSSTSILPPSGANVLTF.

The CDR3 sequence is CGSSERGMGANYGYTF. V gene TRBV6-1 combines with J gene TRBJ1-2. This CDR3 is built from 16 residues. Germline V gene lookup returns CDR1 MNHNS and CDR2 SASEGT.

The chain joins TRBV6-1 to TRBJ1-2; TCRdb designates TRBD1, a call that cannot be tested without DNA. This CDR3 is built from 15 residues. The V gene's germline CDR1 is MNHNS and CDR2 SASEGT. The chain's CDR3 is CASSHALTEYYGYTF.

The V call is TRBV2, the J call TRBJ2-1; TCRdb designates TRBD2, a call that cannot be tested without DNA. This CDR3 has 11 residues. Per germline, CDR1 SNHLY and CDR2 FYNNEI. CDR3 sequence reads: CASSMEVEQFF.